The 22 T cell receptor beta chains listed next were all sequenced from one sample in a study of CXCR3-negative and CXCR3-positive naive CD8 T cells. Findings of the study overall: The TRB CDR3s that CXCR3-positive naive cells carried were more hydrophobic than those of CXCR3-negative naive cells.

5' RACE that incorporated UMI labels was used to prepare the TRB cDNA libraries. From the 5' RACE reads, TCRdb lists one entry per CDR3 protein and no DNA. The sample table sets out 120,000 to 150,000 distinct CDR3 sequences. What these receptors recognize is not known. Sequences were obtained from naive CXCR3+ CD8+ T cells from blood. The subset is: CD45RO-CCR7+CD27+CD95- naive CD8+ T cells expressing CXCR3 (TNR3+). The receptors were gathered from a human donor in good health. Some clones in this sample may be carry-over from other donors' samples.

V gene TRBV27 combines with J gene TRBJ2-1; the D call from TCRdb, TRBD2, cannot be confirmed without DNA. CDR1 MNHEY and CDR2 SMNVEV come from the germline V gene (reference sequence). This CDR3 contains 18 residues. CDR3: CASSLRHPGLVGPNEQFF.

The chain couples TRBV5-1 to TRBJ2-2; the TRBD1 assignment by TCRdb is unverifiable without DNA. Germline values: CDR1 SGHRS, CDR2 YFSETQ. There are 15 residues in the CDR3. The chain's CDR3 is CASSLGRRGTGELFF.

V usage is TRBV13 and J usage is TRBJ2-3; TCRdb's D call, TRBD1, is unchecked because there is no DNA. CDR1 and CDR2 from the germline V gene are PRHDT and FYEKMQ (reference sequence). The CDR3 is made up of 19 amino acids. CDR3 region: CASSLIFGLTGGETDTQYF.

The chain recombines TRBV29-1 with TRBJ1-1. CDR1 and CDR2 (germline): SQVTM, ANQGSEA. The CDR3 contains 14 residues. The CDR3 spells CSVDIEQMNTEAFF.

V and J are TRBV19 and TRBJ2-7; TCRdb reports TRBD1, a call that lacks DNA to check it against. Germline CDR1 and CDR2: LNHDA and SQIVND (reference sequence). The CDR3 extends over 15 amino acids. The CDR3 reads CASSPGSGNGYEQYF. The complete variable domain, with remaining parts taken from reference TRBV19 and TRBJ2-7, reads DGGITQSPKYLFRKEGQNVTLSCEQNLNHDAMYWYRQDPGQGLRLIYYSQIVNDFQKGDIAEGYSVSREKKESFPLTVTSAQKNPTAFYLCASSPGSGNGYEQYFGPGTRLTVT.

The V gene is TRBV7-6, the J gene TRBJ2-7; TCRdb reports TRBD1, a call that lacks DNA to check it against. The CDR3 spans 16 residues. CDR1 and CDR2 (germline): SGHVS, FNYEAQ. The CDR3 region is CASSLAPLQGSHEQYF.

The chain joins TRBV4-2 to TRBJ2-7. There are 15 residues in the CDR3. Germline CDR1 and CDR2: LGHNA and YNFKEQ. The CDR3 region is CASSQDVSVFGEQYF.

CDR3 region: CASSPGGGAQPQHF. The chain combines TRBV3-1 with TRBJ1-5; TCRdb's D gene call, TRBD1, goes unchecked for lack of DNA. The length of the CDR3 is 14 residues. In germline, CDR1 is LGHDT, CDR2 YNNKEL (reference sequence).

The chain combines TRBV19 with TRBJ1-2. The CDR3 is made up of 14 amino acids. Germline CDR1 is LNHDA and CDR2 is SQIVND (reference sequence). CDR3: CASFQPGLPEGYTF.

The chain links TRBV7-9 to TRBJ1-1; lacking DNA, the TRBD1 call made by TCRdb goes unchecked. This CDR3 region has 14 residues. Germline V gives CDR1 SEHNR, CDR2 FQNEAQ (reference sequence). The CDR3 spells CASSAQSRGTEAFF.

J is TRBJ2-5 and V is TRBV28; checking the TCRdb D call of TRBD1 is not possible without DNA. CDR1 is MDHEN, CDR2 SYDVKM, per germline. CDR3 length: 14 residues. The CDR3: CASSFWGRQETQYF.

The CDR3 loop reads CASSTTGYEQYF. The chain carries TRBV4-2 and TRBJ2-7; the TCRdb D gene call, TRBD1, has no DNA to confirm it. CDR1 and CDR2 from the germline V gene are LGHNA and YNFKEQ. The CDR3 totals 12 residues.

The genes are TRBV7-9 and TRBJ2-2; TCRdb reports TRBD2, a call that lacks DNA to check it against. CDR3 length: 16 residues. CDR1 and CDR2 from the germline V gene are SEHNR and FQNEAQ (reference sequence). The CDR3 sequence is CASTLLAGGLTGELFF.

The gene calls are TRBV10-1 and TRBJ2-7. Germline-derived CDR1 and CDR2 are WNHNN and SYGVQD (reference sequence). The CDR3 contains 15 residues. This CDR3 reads CASSETTGTLYEQYF.

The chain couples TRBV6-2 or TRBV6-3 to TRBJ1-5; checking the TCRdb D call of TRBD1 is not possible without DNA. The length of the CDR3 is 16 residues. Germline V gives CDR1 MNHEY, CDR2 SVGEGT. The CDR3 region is CASIGTSQVSNQPQHF.

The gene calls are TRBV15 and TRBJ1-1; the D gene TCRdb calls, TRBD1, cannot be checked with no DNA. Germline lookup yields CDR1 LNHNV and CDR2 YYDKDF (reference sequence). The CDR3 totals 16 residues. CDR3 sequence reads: CATSSGQVGANTEAFF.

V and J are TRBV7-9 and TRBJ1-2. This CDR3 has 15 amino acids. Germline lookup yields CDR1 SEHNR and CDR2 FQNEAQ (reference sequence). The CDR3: CASNHARWAFYGYTF. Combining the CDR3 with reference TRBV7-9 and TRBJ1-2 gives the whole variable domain DTGVSQNPRHKITKRGQNVTFRCDPISEHNRLYWYRQTLGQGPEFLTYFQNEAQLEKSRLLSDRFSAERPKGSFSTLEIQRTEQGDSAMYLCASNHARWAFYGYTFGSGTRLTVV.

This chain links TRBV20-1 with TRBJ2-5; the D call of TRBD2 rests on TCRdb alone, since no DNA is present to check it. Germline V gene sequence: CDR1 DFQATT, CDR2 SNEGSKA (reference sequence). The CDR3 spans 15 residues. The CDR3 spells CSARDQRLAEETQYF.

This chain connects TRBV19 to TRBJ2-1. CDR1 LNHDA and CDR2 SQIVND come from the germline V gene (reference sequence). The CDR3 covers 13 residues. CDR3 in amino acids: CASSRGPRNEQFF.

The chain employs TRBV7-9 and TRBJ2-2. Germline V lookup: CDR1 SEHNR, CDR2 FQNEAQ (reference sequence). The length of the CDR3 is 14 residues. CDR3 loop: CASSLTGYPGELFF.

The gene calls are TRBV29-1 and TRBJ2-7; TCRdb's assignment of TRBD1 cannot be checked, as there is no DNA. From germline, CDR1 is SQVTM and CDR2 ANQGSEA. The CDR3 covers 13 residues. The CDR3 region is CSVSGGISYEQYF.

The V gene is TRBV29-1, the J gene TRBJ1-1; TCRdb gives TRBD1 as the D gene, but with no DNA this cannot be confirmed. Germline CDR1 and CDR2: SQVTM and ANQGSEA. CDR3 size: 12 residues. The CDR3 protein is CSVGTGSTEAFF.